These 21 T cell receptor beta chains came from one sample sequenced in a study of blood T cell repertoires in COVID-19. Measured with immunoSEQ multiplex PCR; TCRdb has only the in-frame clones, and not every one. The sample has roughly 220,000 clones, about 88% seen once. What was sequenced was peripheral blood. These receptors all stem from a woman aged 45-65 years with COVID-19, enrolled during active disease.

The chain couples TRBV28 to TRBJ1-5, with D perhaps TRBD1 (5 bases). The CDR3 is 15 residues long. V gave up 3 bases and J gave up 1 base, with 10 bases separating them. Germline V CDR1 and CDR2: MDHEN, SYDVKM. For the CDR3, the DNA is TGTGCCAGCAGTTTCCGGCAGGGAAGCAATCAGCCCCAGCATTTT. Translated: CASSFRQGSNQPQHF.

The J gene is TRBJ1-2, the V gene TRBV28; D is undetermined. The CDR3 covers 13 residues. Germline V lookup: CDR1 MDHEN, CDR2 SYDVKM. The ends were cut back, 5 bases at V and 4 bases at J, with 11 bases in the middle. CDR3 amino acids: CASSETAPYGYTF. CDR3 DNA sequence: TGTGCCAGCAGTGAAACAGCCCCCTATGGCTACACCTTC.

The chain links TRBV5-1 to TRBJ1-2; 8 nucleotides align to TRBD1. The CDR3 runs 15 residues. Germline V gives CDR1 SGHRS, CDR2 YFSETQ. V was pared by 5 bases and J by 1 base, with 7 bases of the junction left unmatched. CDR3 sequence: CASRPQGALNYGYTF. The CDR3 nucleotides are TGCGCCAGCAGGCCTCAGGGGGCTCTTAACTATGGCTACACCTTC.

CDR3 sequence reads: CASRTSASYEQYV. The DNA for the CDR3 is TGTGCCAGCAGGACTAGCGCCTCCTACGAGCAGTACGTC. The rearrangement joins TRBV6-4 to TRBJ2-7; TRBD2 matches 8 bases. Trimming cost V 6 bases and J 0 bases; bases outside gene matches: 1. The CDR3 is 13 amino acids. Germline V CDR1 and CDR2: MRHNA, SNTAGT.

In this sample, this clone turned up a few times. The V and J genes are TRBV6-2 or TRBV6-3 and TRBJ2-7; 9 positions agree with TRBD1. The V gene's germline CDR1 is MNHEY and CDR2 SVGEGT. V was clipped by 4 bases and J by 1 base; unmatched bases: 8. This CDR3 has 16 amino acids. CDR3 coding DNA: TGTGCCAGCAGTTCCTTACAGGGGGCGCTTTCCTACGAGCAGTACTTC. It translates to CASSSLQGALSYEQYF.

This rearrangement joins TRBV21-1 to TRBJ2-5; no DNA check was done on the table's D call, TRBD1. TRBV21-1 is noted as a pseudogene. CDR3 size: 17 residues. The CDR3 DNA sequence: TGTGCCAGCATTACATCTTCTTCCGGGACAGGGAAAGAGACCCAGTACTTC. Translation gives CASITSSSGTGKETQYF.

The chain uses TRBV9 and TRBJ2-3; 11 bases align to TRBD2. This CDR3 is 17 amino acids long. Germline V gene data show CDR1 as SGDLS and CDR2 as YYNGEE. The junction had 7 bases not matched to a gene; V was cut back by 2 bases and J by 2 bases. CDR3 region: CASSVSSGGSYTDTQYF. For the CDR3, the DNA is TGTGCCAGCAGCGTCTCTAGCGGGGGGTCTTACACAGATACGCAGTATTTT.

The CDR3 sequence is CATSRDPQGTTEAFF. The CDR3 nucleotides read TGTGCCACCAGCAGAGACCCACAGGGGACCACTGAAGCTTTCTTT. V and J are TRBV15 and TRBJ1-1; 7 positions match TRBD1. This CDR3 spans 15 amino acids. Germline CDR1 LNHNV, CDR2 YYDKDF (reference sequence). Trimming removed 0 bases from V and 4 bases from J; junction bases left unmatched: 5.

This clone was found a few times. The rearrangement uses TRBV4-1 and TRBJ1-5; 8 nucleotides agree with TRBD1. Germline trimming cut 1 base from V and 0 bases from J; bases unmatched to any gene: 8. The germline V gene encodes CDR1 MGHRA and CDR2 YSYEKL. This CDR3 is 18 amino acids long. As DNA, the CDR3 is TGCGCCAGCAGCCAAGGGACAGGGCCCTCTTATAGCAATCAGCCCCAGCATTTT. Its translation is CASSQGTGPSYSNQPQHF.

This clone has only a few counts. V and J are TRBV13 and TRBJ2-1; D is ambiguous. The length of the CDR3 is 13 residues. Looked up from germline, CDR1 is PRHDT and CDR2 is FYEKMQ (reference sequence). V lost 1 base, J lost 6 bases, and 7 bases lay in between. The CDR3: CASSLDGVNEQFF. The CDR3 bases are TGTGCCAGCAGCTTAGACGGAGTCAATGAGCAGTTCTTC.

The rearrangement joins TRBV3-1 (or the pseudogene TRBV3-2) to TRBJ2-5, with 9 bases that match TRBD2. Germline CDR1 LGHDT, CDR2 YNNKEL (reference sequence). The CDR3 runs 17 residues. V trimming: 2 bases; J trimming: 5 bases; junction bases outside the gene matches: 12. CDR3 loop: CASSQRSGGGARETQYF. CDR3 nucleotides: TGTGCCAGCAGCCAAAGGAGTGGCGGGGGGGCCCGCGAGACCCAGTACTTC.

The chain joins TRBV7-8 to TRBJ1-2; TRBD1 aligns across 7 bases. This CDR3 has 16 amino acids. V was pared by 5 bases and J by 4 bases, with 13 bases of the junction left unmatched. Per germline, CDR1 SGHVS and CDR2 FQNEAQ. CDR3 loop: CASSLEGGQQVYGYTF. The CDR3 nucleotides read TGTGCCAGCAGCCTAGAGGGGGGACAGCAAGTCTATGGCTACACCTTC.

The chain links TRBV15 to TRBJ2-1; 15 nucleotides align to TRBD2. The CDR3 extends over 19 amino acids. Germline loops: CDR1 LNHNV, CDR2 YYDKDF (reference sequence). V shed 5 bases and J 0 bases; nucleotides not matched to a gene: 8. CDR3 DNA sequence: TGTGCCACCAGCGGAGGACTAGCGGGGGGGCGAAGCTCCTACAATGAGCAGTTCTTC. Protein sequence: CATSGGLAGGRSSYNEQFF.

J is TRBJ2-1 and V is TRBV6-6, with D perhaps matching TRBD1 (5 bases). Deletions cut 7 bases from V and 4 bases from J, with 8 bases between. The germline gives CDR1 MNHNY, CDR2 SVGAGI (reference sequence). This CDR3 has 12 amino acids. CDR3 in amino acids: CASITGYNEQFF. For the CDR3, the DNA is TGTGCCAGCATAACAGGTTACAATGAGCAGTTCTTC.

In this sample, this clone turned up once. The chain links TRBV2 to TRBJ1-6; D is perhaps TRBD1 (5 bases). This CDR3 is 15 amino acids long. Germline V gene sequence: CDR1 SNHLY, CDR2 FYNNEI. V was pared by 4 bases and J by 6 bases, with 13 bases between. CDR3 in DNA: TGTGCCAGCAGTGGTGGGACGGGACTTAATTCACCCCTCCACTTT. The encoded protein is CASSGGTGLNSPLHF.

This clone appeared once. The gene calls are TRBV11-2 and TRBJ2-2, with 8 bases lining up with TRBD2. This CDR3 contains 17 residues. With 2 bases clipped from V and 5 bases from J, the junction kept 10 bases outside the gene matches. Germline V lookup: CDR1 SGHAT, CDR2 FQNNGV. This CDR3 is CASSLSFGGGRTGELFF. CDR3 nucleotides: TGTGCCAGCAGCTTAAGTTTCGGGGGGGGGCGTACCGGGGAGCTGTTTTTT.

This chain joins TRBV12-3 or TRBV12-4 and TRBJ2-1; D unclear. The CDR3 has 13 residues. Trimming shortened V by 2 bases and J by 8 bases, and 10 bases separated the two germline ends. In DNA form, the CDR3 reads TGTGCCAGCAGTTTACAGGTCTGGGATGAGCAGTTCTTC. The encoded protein is CASSLQVWDEQFF.

The rearrangement links TRBV14 to TRBJ2-6; the D gene is possibly TRBD1 (6 bases). Germline assignment: CDR1 SGHDN and CDR2 FVKESK. V shed 3 bases and J shed 1 base, with 10 bases lying between them. The CDR3 runs 16 residues. The CDR3 here is CASSHRGFSGANVLTF. The CDR3 DNA is TGTGCCAGCAGCCACAGGGGCTTTTCTGGGGCCAACGTCCTGACTTTC. Together with reference TRBV14 and TRBJ2-6, the CDR3 gives the full variable domain: EAGVTQFPSHSVIEKGQTVTLRCDPISGHDNLYWYRRVMGKEIKFLLHFVKESKQDESGMPNNRFLAERTGGTYSTLKVQPAELEDSGVYFCASSHRGFSGANVLTFGAGSRLTVL.

This chain joins TRBV18 and TRBJ1-2; D remains ambiguous. With 4 bases removed from V and 7 bases from J, the gap between germline ends came to 13 bases. The CDR3 sequence is 13 residues long. The germline V gene has CDR1 KGHSH and CDR2 LQKENI. The chain's CDR3 is CASSQAGKGGYTF. The CDR3 coding sequence is TGTGCCAGCTCACAAGCCGGGAAGGGTGGCTACACCTTC.

The chain couples TRBV10-1 to TRBJ2-1, with D tentatively TRBD1 (5 bases). V lost 0 bases and J lost 10, with 10 bases in between. CDR3 length: 13 residues. Germline values: CDR1 WNHNN, CDR2 SYGVQD (reference sequence). CDR3 DNA: TGCGCCAGCAGTGAGTCAGGGGTTTACGAGCAGTTCTTC. It translates to CASSESGVYEQFF.

The genes are TRBV6-5 and TRBJ1-4; TRBD1 matches at 8 bases. The CDR3 has 15 amino acids. Germline assignment: CDR1 MNHEY and CDR2 SVGAGI. With V trimmed by 6 bases and J by 7 bases, 10 bases remained unmatched. The CDR3 DNA reads TGTGCCAGCAGCCGATCAGGGGGCTATGGTGAAAAACTGTTTTTT. It is translated as CASSRSGGYGEKLFF.